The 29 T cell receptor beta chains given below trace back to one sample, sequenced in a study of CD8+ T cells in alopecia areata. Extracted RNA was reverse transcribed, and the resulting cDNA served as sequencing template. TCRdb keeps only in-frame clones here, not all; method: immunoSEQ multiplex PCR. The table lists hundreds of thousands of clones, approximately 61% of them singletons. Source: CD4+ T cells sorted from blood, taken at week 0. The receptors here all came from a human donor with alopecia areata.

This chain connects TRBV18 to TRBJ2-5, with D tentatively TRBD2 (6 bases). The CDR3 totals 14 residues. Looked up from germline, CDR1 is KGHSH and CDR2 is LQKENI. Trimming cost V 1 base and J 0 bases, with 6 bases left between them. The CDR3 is CASSPRLDQETQYF. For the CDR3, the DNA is TGTGCCAGCTCACCACGACTAGACCAAGAGACCCAGTACTTC.

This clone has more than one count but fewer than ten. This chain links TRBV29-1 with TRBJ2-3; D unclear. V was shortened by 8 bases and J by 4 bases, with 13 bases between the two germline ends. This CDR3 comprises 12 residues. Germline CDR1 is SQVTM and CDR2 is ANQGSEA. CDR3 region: CSLGGNSDTQYF. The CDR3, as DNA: TGCAGCCTCGGTGGTAACTCAGATACGCAGTATTTT.

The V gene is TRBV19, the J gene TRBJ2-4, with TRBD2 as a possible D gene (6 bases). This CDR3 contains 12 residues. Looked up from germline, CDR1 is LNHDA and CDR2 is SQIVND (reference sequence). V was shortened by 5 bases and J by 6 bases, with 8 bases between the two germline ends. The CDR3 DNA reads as TGTGCCAGTAGTCCGGGAGCAAACATTCAGTACTTC. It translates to CASSPGANIQYF. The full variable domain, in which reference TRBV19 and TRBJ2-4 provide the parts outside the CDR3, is DGGITQSPKYLFRKEGQNVTLSCEQNLNHDAMYWYRQDPGQGLRLIYYSQIVNDFQKGDIAEGYSVSREKKESFPLTVTSAQKNPTAFYLCASSPGANIQYFGAGTRLSVL.

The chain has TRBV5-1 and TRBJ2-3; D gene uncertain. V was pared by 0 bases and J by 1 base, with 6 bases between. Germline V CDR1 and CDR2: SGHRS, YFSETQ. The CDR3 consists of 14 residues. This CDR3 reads CASSLDPGTDTQYF. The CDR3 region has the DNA TGCGCCAGCAGCTTGGATCCGGGCACAGATACGCAGTATTTT.

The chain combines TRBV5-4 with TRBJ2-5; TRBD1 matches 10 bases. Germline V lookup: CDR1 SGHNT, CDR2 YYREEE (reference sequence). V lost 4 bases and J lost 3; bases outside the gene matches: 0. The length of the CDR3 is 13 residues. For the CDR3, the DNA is TGTGCCAGCAGCGGACAGGGGGAAGAGACCCAGTACTTC. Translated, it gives CASSGQGEETQYF.

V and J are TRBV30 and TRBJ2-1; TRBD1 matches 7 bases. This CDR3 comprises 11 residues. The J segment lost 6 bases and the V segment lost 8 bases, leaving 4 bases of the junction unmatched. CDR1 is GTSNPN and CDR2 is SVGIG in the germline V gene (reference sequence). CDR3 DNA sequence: TGTGCCGGGGACAGAGGCAATGAGCAGTTCTTC. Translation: CAGDRGNEQFF.

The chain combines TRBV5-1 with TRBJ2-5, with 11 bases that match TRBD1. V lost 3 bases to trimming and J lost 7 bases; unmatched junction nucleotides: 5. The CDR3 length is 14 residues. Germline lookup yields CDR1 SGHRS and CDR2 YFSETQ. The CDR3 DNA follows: TGCGCCAGCAGCTCCGGACAGGGGGCTGTGACCCAGTACTTC. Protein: CASSSGQGAVTQYF.

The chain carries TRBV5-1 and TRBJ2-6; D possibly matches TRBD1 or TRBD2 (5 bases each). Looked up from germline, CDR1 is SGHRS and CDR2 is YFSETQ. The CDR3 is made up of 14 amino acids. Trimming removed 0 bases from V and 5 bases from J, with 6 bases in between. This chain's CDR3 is CASSLEGRANVLTF. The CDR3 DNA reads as TGCGCCAGCAGCTTGGAGGGACGGGCCAACGTCCTGACTTTC.

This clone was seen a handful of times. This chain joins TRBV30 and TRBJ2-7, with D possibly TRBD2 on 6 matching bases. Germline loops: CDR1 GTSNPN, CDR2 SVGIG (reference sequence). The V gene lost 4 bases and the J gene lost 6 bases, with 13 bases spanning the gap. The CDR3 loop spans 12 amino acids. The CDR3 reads CAWKRWDSEQYF. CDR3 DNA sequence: TGTGCCTGGAAGAGATGGGACTCCGAGCAGTACTTC.

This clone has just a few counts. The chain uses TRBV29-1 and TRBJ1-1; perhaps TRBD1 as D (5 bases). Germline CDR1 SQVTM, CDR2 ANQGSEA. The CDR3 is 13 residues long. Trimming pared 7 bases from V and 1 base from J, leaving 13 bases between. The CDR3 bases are TGCAGCGGTGGAGACAGCCGGAACACTGAAGCTTTCTTT. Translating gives CSGGDSRNTEAFF.

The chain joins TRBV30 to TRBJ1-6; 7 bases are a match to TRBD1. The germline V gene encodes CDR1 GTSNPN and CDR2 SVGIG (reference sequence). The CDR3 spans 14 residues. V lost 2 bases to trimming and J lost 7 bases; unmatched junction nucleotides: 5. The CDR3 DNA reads TGTGCCTGGAGTCATCAGGGGGGGAATTCACCCCTCCACTTT. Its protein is CAWSHQGGNSPLHF.

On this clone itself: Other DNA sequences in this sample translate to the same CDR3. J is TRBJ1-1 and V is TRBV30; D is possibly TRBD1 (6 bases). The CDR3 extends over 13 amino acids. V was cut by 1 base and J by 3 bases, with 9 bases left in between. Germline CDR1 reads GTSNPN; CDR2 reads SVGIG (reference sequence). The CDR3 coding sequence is TGTGCCTGGAGTGCAAACAGGGACACTGAAGCTTTCTTT. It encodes CAWSANRDTEAFF.

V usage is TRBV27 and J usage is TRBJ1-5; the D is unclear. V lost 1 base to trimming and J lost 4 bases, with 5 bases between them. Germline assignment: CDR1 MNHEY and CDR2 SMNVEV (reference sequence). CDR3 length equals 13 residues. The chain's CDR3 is CASSLFRNQPQHF. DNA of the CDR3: TGTGCCAGCAGTTTATTCAGAAATCAGCCCCAGCATTTT.

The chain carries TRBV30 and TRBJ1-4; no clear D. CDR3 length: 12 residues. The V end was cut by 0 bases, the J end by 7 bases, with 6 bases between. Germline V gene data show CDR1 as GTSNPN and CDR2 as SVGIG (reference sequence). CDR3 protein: CAWSVIAEKLFF. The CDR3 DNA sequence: TGTGCCTGGAGTGTGATAGCTGAAAAACTGTTTTTT.

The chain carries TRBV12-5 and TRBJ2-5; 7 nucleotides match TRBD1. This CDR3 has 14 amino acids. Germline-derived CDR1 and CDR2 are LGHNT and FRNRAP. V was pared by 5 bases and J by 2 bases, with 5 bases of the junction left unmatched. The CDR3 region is CASGPGTVQETQYF. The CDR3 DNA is TGTGCTAGTGGTCCCGGGACAGTACAAGAGACCCAGTACTTC.

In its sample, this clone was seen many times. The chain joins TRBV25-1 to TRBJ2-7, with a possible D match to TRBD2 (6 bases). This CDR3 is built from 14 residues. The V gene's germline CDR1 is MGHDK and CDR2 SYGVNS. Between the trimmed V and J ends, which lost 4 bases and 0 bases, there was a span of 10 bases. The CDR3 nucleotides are TGTGCCAGCAGTGCCTACGGGAGCTCCTACGAGCAGTACTTC. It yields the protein CASSAYGSSYEQYF.

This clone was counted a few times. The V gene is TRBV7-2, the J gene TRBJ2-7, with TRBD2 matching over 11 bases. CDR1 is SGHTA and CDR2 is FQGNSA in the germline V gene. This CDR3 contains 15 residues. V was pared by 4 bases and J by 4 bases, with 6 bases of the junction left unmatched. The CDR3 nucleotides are TGTGCCAGCAGCTCACCGGGACTAGCGGTATACGAGCAGTACTTC. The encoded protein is CASSSPGLAVYEQYF.

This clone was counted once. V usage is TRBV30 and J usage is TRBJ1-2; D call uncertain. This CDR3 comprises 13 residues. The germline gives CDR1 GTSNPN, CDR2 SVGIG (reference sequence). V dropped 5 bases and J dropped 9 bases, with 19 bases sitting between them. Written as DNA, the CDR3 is TGTGCCTGGGGTCGAGACATCCCCGTGAGCTACACCTTC. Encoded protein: CAWGRDIPVSYTF.

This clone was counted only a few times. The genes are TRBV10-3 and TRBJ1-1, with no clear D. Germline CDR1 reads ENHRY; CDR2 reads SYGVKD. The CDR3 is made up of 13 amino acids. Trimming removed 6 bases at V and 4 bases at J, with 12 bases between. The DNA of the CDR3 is TGTGCCATCAGGTTCCACCTGGGCACTGAAGCTTTCTTT. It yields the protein CAIRFHLGTEAFF.

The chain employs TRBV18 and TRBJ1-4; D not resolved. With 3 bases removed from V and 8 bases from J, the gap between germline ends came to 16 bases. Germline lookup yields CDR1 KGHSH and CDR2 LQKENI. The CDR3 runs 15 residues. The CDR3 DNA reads TGTGCCAGCTCACCCAAGGACGCCAGCCGAGAAAAACTGTTTTTT. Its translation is CASSPKDASREKLFF.

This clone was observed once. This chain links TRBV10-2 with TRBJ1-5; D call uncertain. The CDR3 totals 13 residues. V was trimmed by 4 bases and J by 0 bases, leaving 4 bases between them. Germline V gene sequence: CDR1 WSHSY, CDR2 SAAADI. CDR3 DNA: TGCGCCAGCAGTGCCGATAGCAATCAGCCCCAGCATTTT. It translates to CASSADSNQPQHF.

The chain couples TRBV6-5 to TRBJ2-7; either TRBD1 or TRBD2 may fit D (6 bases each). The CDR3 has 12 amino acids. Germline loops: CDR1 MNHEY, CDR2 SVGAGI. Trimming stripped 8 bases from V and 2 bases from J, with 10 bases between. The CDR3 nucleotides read TGTGCCAGCCGGCGGGACACCTACGAGCAGTACTTC. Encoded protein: CASRRDTYEQYF.

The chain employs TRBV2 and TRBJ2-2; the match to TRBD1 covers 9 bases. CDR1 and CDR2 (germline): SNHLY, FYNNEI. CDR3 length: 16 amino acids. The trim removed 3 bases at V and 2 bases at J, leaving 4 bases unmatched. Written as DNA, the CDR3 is TGTGCCAGCAGTGACCCGGGACAGGGCAACACCGGGGAGCTGTTTTTT. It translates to CASSDPGQGNTGELFF.

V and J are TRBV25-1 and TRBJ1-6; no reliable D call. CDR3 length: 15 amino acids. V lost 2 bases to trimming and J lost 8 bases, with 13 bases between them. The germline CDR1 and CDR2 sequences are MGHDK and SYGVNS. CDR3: CASSERRSVHSPLHF. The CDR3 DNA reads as TGTGCCAGCAGTGAACGTCGCAGCGTACATTCACCCCTCCACTTT.

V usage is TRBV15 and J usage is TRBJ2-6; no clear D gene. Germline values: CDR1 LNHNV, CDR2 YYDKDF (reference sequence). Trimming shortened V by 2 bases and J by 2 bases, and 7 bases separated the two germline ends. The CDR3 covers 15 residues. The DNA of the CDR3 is TGTGCCACCAGCAGACTTGGGGCTGGGGCCAACGTCCTGACTTTC. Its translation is CATSRLGAGANVLTF. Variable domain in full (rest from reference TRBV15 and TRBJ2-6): DAMVIQNPRYQVTQFGKPVTLSCSQTLNHNVMYWYQQKSSQAPKLLFHYYDKDFNNEADTPDNFQSRRPNTSFCFLDIRSPGLGDTAMYLCATSRLGAGANVLTFGAGSRLTVL.

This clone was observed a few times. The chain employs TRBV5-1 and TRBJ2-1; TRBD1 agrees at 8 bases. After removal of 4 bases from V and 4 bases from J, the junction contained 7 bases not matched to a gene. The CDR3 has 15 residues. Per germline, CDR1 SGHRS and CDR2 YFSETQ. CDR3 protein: CASSARQGIYNEQFF. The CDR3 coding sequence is TGCGCCAGCAGCGCCCGACAGGGGATTTACAATGAGCAGTTCTTC. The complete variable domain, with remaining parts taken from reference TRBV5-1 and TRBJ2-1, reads KAGVTQTPRYLIKTRGQQVTLSCSPISGHRSVSWYQQTPGQGLQFLFEYFSETQRNKGNFPGRFSGRQFSNSRSEMNVSTLELGDSALYLCASSARQGIYNEQFFGPGTRLTVL.

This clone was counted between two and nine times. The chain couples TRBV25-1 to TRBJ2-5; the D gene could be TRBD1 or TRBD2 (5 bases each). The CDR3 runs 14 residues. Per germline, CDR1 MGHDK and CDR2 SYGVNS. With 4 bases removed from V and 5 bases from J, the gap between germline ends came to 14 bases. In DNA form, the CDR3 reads TGTGCCAGCAGTGTCCGGGGCCCCGCGGAGACCCAGTACTTC. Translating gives CASSVRGPAETQYF. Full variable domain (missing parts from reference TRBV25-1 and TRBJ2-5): EADIYQTPRYLVIGTGKKITLECSQTMGHDKMYWYQQDPGMELHLIHYSYGVNSTEKGDLSSESTVSRIRTEHFPLTLESARPSHTSQYLCASSVRGPAETQYFGPGTRLLVL.

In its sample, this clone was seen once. DNA of the CDR3: TGTGCCAGCAGTTTGGACAGGGATTATGGCTACACCTTC. It is translated as CASSLDRDYGYTF. J is TRBJ1-2 and V is TRBV7-6; 8 nucleotides line up with TRBD1. CDR3 length: 13 amino acids. Losses at the gene ends were 6 bases for V and 5 bases for J; bases not matched to a gene: 5. Germline values: CDR1 SGHVS, CDR2 FNYEAQ.

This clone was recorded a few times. This CDR3 reads CASSADGHSPLHF. CDR3 DNA sequence: TGTGCCAGCAGTGCGGACGGTCATTCACCCCTCCACTTT. The chain recombines TRBV2 with TRBJ1-6; no reliable D call. Germline loops: CDR1 SNHLY, CDR2 FYNNEI. CDR3 size: 13 residues. Deletions cut 4 bases from V and 8 bases from J, with 9 bases between.